The 28 T cell receptor beta chains in this list originate from one sample, sequenced in a study of tumor and adjacent non-tumor tissue in lung cancer. No cell sorting was done before RNA was extracted from the tissue. A modified ARM-PCR protocol with three rounds of nested PCR amplified TCRbeta. TCRdb itself ran the multiplex PCR reads through MiXCR, one entry per CDR3 protein. Here the sample spans about 90,000 distinct CDR3 sequences, around three fifths being singletons. Source material: lung tumor tissue. The receptors derive from a man aged 70-80 years with non-small cell lung cancer.

To note about this clonotype: This may arise from a read error, as a much more abundant clone is one base away. The V and J genes are TRBV20-1 and TRBJ1-5; D not certain. Trimming took off 7 bases at V and 4 bases at J, with 11 bases between the two ends. The germline V gene encodes CDR1 DFQATT and CDR2 SNEGSKA (reference sequence). The CDR3 runs 12 residues. CDR3 amino acids: CSGTPVNQPQHF. In DNA, the CDR3 is TGCAGTGGGACCCCGGTGAATCAGCCCCAGCATTTT.

Note on this clonotype: The CDR3 end shows no conserved phenylalanine or tryptophan, and so a read error is likely. The CDR3 bases are TGTGCCAGCAGTTTGGGGGACAGGGACTTTGAAAAACTGTTTTTA. Its translation is CASSLGDRDFEKLFL. This sequence joins TRBV11-2 and TRBJ1-4; the match to TRBD1 covers 9 bases. The germline V gene encodes CDR1 SGHAT and CDR2 FQNNGV. V gave up 6 bases and J gave up 7 bases; unmatched junction bases: 9. This CDR3 region has 15 residues.

The rearrangement links TRBV5-1 to TRBJ2-1; D uncertain. The CDR3 has 14 residues. Trimming pared 4 bases from V and 12 bases from J, leaving 20 bases between. Germline-derived CDR1 and CDR2 are SGHRS and YFSETQ. The CDR3 DNA sequence: TGCGCCAGCAGCATGGCCGGCGCCAAGAGGACGCAGTTCTTC. Translation: CASSMAGAKRTQFF. Full variable domain (outside the CDR3, taken from reference TRBV5-1 and TRBJ2-1): KAGVTQTPRYLIKTRGQQVTLSCSPISGHRSVSWYQQTPGQGLQFLFEYFSETQRNKGNFPGRFSGRQFSNSRSEMNVSTLELGDSALYLCASSMAGAKRTQFFGPGTRLTVL.

V gene TRBV5-1 combines with J gene TRBJ2-7; a possible D gene is TRBD1 (5 bases). The CDR3 length is 15 residues. CDR1 is SGHRS and CDR2 is YFSETQ in the germline V gene. The V and J ends lost 2 bases and 5 bases respectively, with 17 bases between them. The CDR3 loop is CASSFVGRDWDEQYF. DNA for the CDR3: TGCGCCAGCAGCTTCGTAGGCAGGGATTGGGACGAGCAGTACTTC.

This clonotype was found many times. The chain has TRBV4-1 and TRBJ2-1; weak D call: TRBD2 (7 bases). The length of the CDR3 is 15 residues. V was cut by 6 bases and J by 7 bases, with 19 bases left in between. Germline loops: CDR1 MGHRA, CDR2 YSYEKL. In DNA form, the CDR3 reads TGCGCCAGCAGTCCCCCGGGGGGCGCAAGGAATGAGCAGTTCTTC. Amino acids: CASSPPGGARNEQFF.

To note about this clonotype: The conserved phenylalanine or tryptophan is not found at the CDR3 terminus, so this likely reflects a read error. The J gene is TRBJ2-2, the V gene TRBV11-2; a weak D match, TRBD2 (6 bases). This CDR3 has 14 residues. Per the germline V gene, CDR1 is SGHAT and CDR2 is FQNNGV. The V and J ends lost 8 bases and 7 bases respectively, with 17 bases between them. Written as DNA, the CDR3 is TGTGCCAGCTATACGGGGGTTAGATTCGGGGAGCTGTTTTCT. This encodes CASYTGVRFGELFS.

With regard to this clonotype: Its ends do not fully match the called genes, so a read error is possible. The chain couples TRBV5-1 to TRBJ1-2; D not resolved. CDR3 length: 15 amino acids. Germline V gene data show CDR1 as SGHRS and CDR2 as YFSETQ. CDR3 DNA: TGCGCCAGCAGCTTGGACGGAGACACAAACTTTGGCTACACCTTC. Protein product: CASSLDGDTNFGYTF.

Concerning this clonotype itself: A much bigger clone sits one base away, suggesting this may be a read error. V usage is TRBV6-6 and J usage is TRBJ1-2; D gene unclear. CDR1 MNHNY and CDR2 SVGAGI come from the germline V gene (reference sequence). With 9 bases removed from V and 4 bases from J, the gap between germline ends came to 15 bases. This CDR3 spans 13 amino acids. The CDR3 loop reads CASDPPSSYGYTF. The CDR3 DNA reads as TGTGCCAGTGATCCCCCCAGTAGCTATGGCTACACCTTC.

This clonotype was seen a few times. J is TRBJ1-1 and V is TRBV21-1. TRBV21-1 is deemed a pseudogene. The CDR3 loop spans 14 amino acids. CDR3 sequence reads: CASTKNGVNTEAFF. The CDR3 nucleotides read TGTGCCAGCACCAAAAACGGTGTGAACACTGAAGCTTTCTTT.

With respect to this clonotype: A much larger clone differs from this one at a single base, so this may be a read error. CDR3 protein: CANQDWGTGELFF. As DNA, the CDR3 is TGTGCCAACCAGGACTGGGGCACCGGGGAGCTGTTTTTT. This chain links TRBV6-5 with TRBJ2-2; TRBD2 might be the D (5 bases). Trimming removed 10 bases at V and 4 bases at J, with 13 bases between. There are 13 residues in the CDR3. Germline assignment: CDR1 MNHEY and CDR2 SVGAGI.

This clonotype was counted between two and nine times. A much larger clonotype is one base distant, so this may be a read error. The chain carries TRBV6-1 and TRBJ1-1; D unresolved. CDR3 length: 16 amino acids. Germline V gene lookup returns CDR1 MNHNS and CDR2 SASEGT. CDR3 DNA: TGTGCCAGCAGTGAAGGGCAGCTGTCTTTTGGCACTGAAGTTTTCTTT. Amino acids: CASSEGQLSFGTEVFF.

About this clonotype itself: The CDR3 ends on some other residue instead of the conserved phenylalanine or tryptophan, so this is likely a read error. This chain links TRBV11-1 with TRBJ2-5; a weak D match, TRBD1 (5 bases). The CDR3 is 15 amino acids. Germline V lookup: CDR1 SGHAT, CDR2 FQDESV (reference sequence). In DNA form, the CDR3 reads TGTGCCAGCAGCTTATCCTCCAGGGCTCAAGGGACCCAGTACTAC. This encodes CASSLSSRAQGTQYY.

V is TRBV30 and J is TRBJ2-1, with 8 bases aligning to TRBD2. The V gene end was trimmed by 2 bases and the J gene end by 10 bases; junction bases not matched to a gene: 13. Germline V CDR1 and CDR2: GTSNPN, SVGIG (reference sequence). The CDR3 loop spans 15 amino acids. The CDR3 spells CAWSNFRGGPREQFF. The CDR3 DNA reads TGTGCCTGGAGTAACTTCCGCGGGGGGCCTCGGGAGCAGTTCTTC.

Worth noting for this clonotype: The final CDR3 position lacks the conserved phenylalanine or tryptophan, pointing to a likely read error. The J gene is TRBJ2-7, the V gene TRBV4-1; TRBD2 matches 10 bases. Germline-derived CDR1 and CDR2 are MGHRA and YSYEKL. This CDR3 contains 17 residues. The CDR3 loop reads CASNQDLTTSGKYEQYL. CDR3 nucleotides: TGCGCCAGCAACCAAGATCTCACCACTAGCGGGAAATACGAGCAGTACTTA.

Concerning this clonotype itself: One end of the junction fails to match germline, which may point to a read error. The V call is TRBV11-2, the J call TRBJ2-3, with a tentative D call TRBD1 (5 bases). In germline, CDR1 is SGHAT, CDR2 FQNNGV. CDR3 length: 16 amino acids. This CDR3 is CAISNGQGAVIDTQYF. CDR3 nucleotides: TGTGCCATCAGCAACGGACAAGGGGCGGTTATAGATACGCAGTATTTT.

As concerns this clonotype: A junction end diverges from the germline sequence, so it may reflect a read error. The chain is built from TRBV11-1 and TRBJ2-5; D may correspond to TRBD1 or TRBD2 (5 bases each). CDR1 is SGHAT, CDR2 FQDESV, per germline (reference sequence). The CDR3 is 14 residues long. CDR3 sequence: CANSLDTRQETQYF. The CDR3 nucleotides read TGTGCCAACAGCTTGGACACTAGGCAAGAGACCCAGTACTTC.

This clonotype was seen just once. A much larger clone is a single base away; this may be a read error. The chain uses TRBV5-4 and TRBJ2-2, with 11 bases that match TRBD1. The CDR3 is 17 residues long. In germline, CDR1 is SGHNT, CDR2 YYREEE (reference sequence). In DNA, the CDR3 is TGTGCCAGCAGCTTGGATGGACAGGGGGCGCTAACCGGGGACCTGTTTTTT. It yields the protein CASSLDGQGALTGDLFF.

The V and J genes are TRBV4-1 and TRBJ1-2; D ambiguous. Per the germline V gene, CDR1 is MGHRA and CDR2 is YSYEKL. This CDR3 region has 15 residues. V lost 0 bases, J lost 2 bases, and 10 bases lay in between. The CDR3 DNA reads TGCGCCAGCAGCCAAGACTGGGATAGAAACTATGGCTACACCTTC. It specifies CASSQDWDRNYGYTF.

Regarding this clonotype: One junction end disagrees with the germline gene, perhaps due to a read error. The chain links TRBV11-3 to TRBJ1-1; D might be TRBD1 (6 bases). This CDR3 contains 16 residues. From germline, CDR1 is SGHNT and CDR2 YENEEA. Here the CDR3 reads CDSSHSGTNKNTEAFF. The CDR3 DNA reads TGTGACAGCAGCCACAGCGGGACAAATAAGAATACTGAAGCTTTCTTT.

With respect to this clonotype: This may be a read error, as it is one base from a much larger clone. The chain carries TRBV6-1 and TRBJ2-1; 7 bases map to TRBD2. Germline lookup yields CDR1 MNHNS and CDR2 SASEGT. V dropped 10 bases and J dropped 9; count of bases not matched to a gene: 9. The CDR3 spans 12 residues. The CDR3 sequence: CATGGSNIEQFF. DNA of the CDR3: TGTGCCACCGGGGGGAGCAACATTGAGCAGTTCTTC.

By proportion, this clonotype is medium-sized. The gene calls are TRBV11-1 and TRBJ1-2; the D is unclear. The CDR3 covers 13 residues. Germline CDR1 reads SGHAT; CDR2 reads FQDESV (reference sequence). Trimming removed 2 bases from V and 4 bases from J, with 8 bases in between. Here the CDR3 DNA reads TGTGCCAGCAGCTTACAGAAGGGCTATGGCTACACCTTC. Amino acid sequence: CASSLQKGYGYTF.

As to this clonotype: A clone one base away is much larger, so this may be a read error. The rearrangement links TRBV5-1 to TRBJ1-4; D possibly corresponds to TRBD1 (6 bases). Germline CDR1 reads SGHRS; CDR2 reads YFSETQ. V lost 9 bases to trimming and J lost 0 bases, with 18 bases between them. The CDR3 covers 16 residues. CDR3 sequence (DNA): TGCGCCATCACCCTGAGAGGGGGAGCAACTAATGAAAAACTGTTTTTT. This gives the protein CAITLRGGATNEKLFF. The entire variable domain, with the rest obtained from reference TRBV5-1 and TRBJ1-4, is as follows: KAGVTQTPRYLIKTRGQQVTLSCSPISGHRSVSWYQQTPGQGLQFLFEYFSETQRNKGNFPGRFSGRQFSNSRSEMNVSTLELGDSALYLCAITLRGGATNEKLFFGSGTQLSVL.

CDR3 amino acids: CASSSPGQGWLIPGANVLTF. The DNA for the CDR3 is TGTGCCAGCAGTTCTCCGGGACAGGGATGGCTTATCCCTGGGGCCAACGTCCTGACTTTC. The chain employs TRBV28 and TRBJ2-6, with 9 bases fitting TRBD1. The CDR3 consists of 20 residues. With V trimmed by 4 bases and J by 2 bases, 15 bases remained unmatched. Germline V lookup: CDR1 MDHEN, CDR2 SYDVKM.

A note on this clonotype: One base away lies a much larger clone, so this may be a sequencing read error. Because it lacks the conserved phenylalanine or tryptophan at the end, this CDR3 is likely a read error. The chain couples TRBV28 to TRBJ2-2; 7 nucleotides align to TRBD2. Germline CDR1 is MDHEN and CDR2 is SYDVKM. The CDR3 is 16 amino acids. The ends lost 6 bases at V and 8 bases at J; junction bases unmatched: 15. The CDR3 spells CASRKGLPYPIGELFL. Written as DNA, the CDR3 is TGTGCCAGCAGGAAGGGACTACCCTACCCAATTGGGGAGCTGTTTTTA.

A note on this clonotype: A much larger clone lies a single base off, so this may be a read error. This rearrangement joins TRBV30 to TRBJ1-1; a weak D match, TRBD1 (5 bases). Germline CDR1 and CDR2: GTSNPN and SVGIG (reference sequence). Trimming took off 5 bases at V and 9 bases at J, with 13 bases between the two ends. The CDR3 covers 11 residues. CDR3 DNA sequence: TGTGCCTGGCCCGGGACTGGGAAAGCTTTCTTT. Translated, it gives CAWPGTGKAFF. The variable domain in full, with the rest retrieved from reference TRBV30 and TRBJ1-1, is SQTIHQWPATLVQPVGSPLSLECTVEGTSNPNLYWYRQAAGRGLQLLFYSVGIGQISSEVPQNLSASRPQDRQFILSSKKLLLSDSGFYLCAWPGTGKAFFGQGTRLTVV.

CDR3 region: CSAISSGRDEQYF. In DNA, the CDR3 is TGCAGTGCTATATCTAGCGGGAGGGATGAGCAGTACTTC. V gene TRBV20-1 combines with J gene TRBJ2-7; 12 nucleotides match TRBD2. Germline V gives CDR1 DFQATT, CDR2 SNEGSKA (reference sequence). CDR3 length equals 13 residues. V shed 4 bases, J shed 7 bases, and the junction held 5 bases outside the gene matches.

This clonotype appeared a few times. This clone may be a read error of a much larger clone one base away. The chain is built from TRBV4-1 and TRBJ2-5; 7 bases agree with TRBD2. Germline trimming cut 2 bases from V and 0 bases from J; bases unmatched to any gene: 9. Per germline, CDR1 MGHRA and CDR2 YSYEKL. This CDR3 region has 17 residues. CDR3 loop: CASSQRGLVGYQETQYF. CDR3 nucleotide sequence: TGCGCCAGCAGCCAAAGAGGACTAGTGGGGTACCAAGAGACCCAGTACTTC.

The V gene is TRBV28, the J gene TRBJ2-7, with 7 bases matching TRBD1. Per germline, CDR1 MDHEN and CDR2 SYDVKM. This CDR3 spans 13 amino acids. Trimming cost V 10 bases and J 3 bases; bases outside gene matches: 9. The CDR3 here is CATQTGPGYEQYF. The CDR3 DNA is TGTGCCACCCAGACAGGGCCGGGCTACGAGCAGTACTTC.